This TCR beta chain was recorded in a study of cytomegalovirus exposure and HLA in healthy donors. Points from the study as a whole: The authors assumed roughly uniform sequencing depth across donors for presence/absence analyses. Highly shared sequence variants in one cluster were likely a sequencing artifact. Researchers reported in a later analysis that common viral pathogens appeared linked to several top clusters.

Notes on this clone: No antigen is known for it.

The PCR was carried out with 60 Vbeta primers and 13 Jbeta primers. Per the original methods: Later, tens of millions of unique TCR beta chains were counted in an analysis, and roughly 11 million of them were shared. Repertoires were generated with immunoSEQ multiplex PCR, while TCRdb's copy carries only in-frame clones and drops some. That table gives V, J and clone size, and the DNA gave D and trimming. The table lists about 180,000 clones, 75% to 80% of them singletons. Germline lookup yields CDR1 LNHDA and CDR2 SQIVND (reference sequence). The CDR3 is 14 amino acids. J was trimmed by 4 bases and V by 7 bases; bases with no gene match: 6.

Sequenced input: PBMCs. The sequence was collected from a man aged 35 to 55 in good health and CMV-seropositive. This chain connects TRBV19 to TRBJ1-2; 10 bases line up with TRBD1. Here the CDR3 reads CASTGQGGSYGYTF. In DNA, the CDR3 is TGTGCCAGTACTGGACAGGGGGGGTCCTATGGCTACACCTTC.